A selection of T cell receptor beta chains follows, all from one sample in a study of blood T cell repertoires in COVID-19. Using immunoSEQ multiplex PCR, the repertoire was profiled, and TCRdb retains in-frame clones only, with some absent. This table has around 160,000 clones, just under 90% appearing once. The sample comprised peripheral blood. The receptors stem from a woman aged 70-85 years with COVID-19, enrolled during active disease. Both conserved end residues are part of each CDR3. A D gene is named only where the DNA matches it firmly. The size of a clone is reported for some rows only, either as once, few or many, or as a class for expanded clones.

CDR3	DNA	D	J	size	V
CASSQFPKQGVGEQFF	TGTGCCAGCAGCCAATTCCCGAAACAGGGGGTTGGTGAGCAGTTCTTC	TRBD1	TRBJ2-1	.	TRBV3-1/TRBV3-2
CASSLGGYSTETQYF	TGTGCCAGCAGCTTAGGCGGCTATTCTACGGAGACCCAGTACTTC	.	TRBJ2-5	.	TRBV11-2
CASSLTAADNSPLHF	TGTGCCAGCAGCTTAACAGCAGCGGATAATTCACCCCTCCACTTT	.	TRBJ1-6	.	TRBV7-2
CASSLDKDRALYEQYF	TGTGCCAGCAGCTTAGACAAAGACAGGGCCCTCTACGAGCAGTACTTC	TRBD1	TRBJ2-7	.	TRBV7-9
CAISESTVNTGELFF	TGTGCCATCAGTGAGTCCACGGTGAACACCGGGGAGCTGTTTTTT	.	TRBJ2-2	.	TRBV10-3
CASSVGAVLGTDTQYF	TGTGCCAGCAGCGTAGGCGCGGTTTTGGGCACAGATACGCAGTATTTT	.	TRBJ2-3	.	TRBV9
CASSRGGQGGNTIYF	TGTGCCAGCAGCCGAGGGGGACAGGGAGGAAACACCATATATTTT	TRBD1	TRBJ1-3	.	TRBV13
CASSESTRYGYTF	TGTGCCAGCAGTGAATCTACCCGCTATGGCTACACCTTC	.	TRBJ1-2	.	TRBV6-1
CASSLDRNLYNEQFF	TGTGCCAGCAGCTTGGACAGAAACCTCTACAATGAGCAGTTCTTC	.	TRBJ2-1	.	TRBV5-4
CASALGEGDVRYEKLFF	TGTGCCAGCGCCCTAGGTGAGGGGGACGTACGTTATGAAAAACTGTTTTTT	.	TRBJ1-4	few	TRBV28
CASSDRGLANYGYTF	TGTGCCAGCAGTGACAGGGGACTAGCTAACTATGGCTACACCTTC	.	TRBJ1-2	.	TRBV6-1
CASSLETYQPQHF	TGTGCCAGCAGCTTAGAGACTTATCAGCCCCAGCATTTT	.	TRBJ1-5	.	TRBV7-8
CASSQVGEGYGYTF	TGCGCCAGCAGCCAAGTAGGGGAGGGCTATGGCTACACCTTC	.	TRBJ1-2	.	TRBV4-1
CSVDGSYPTRAGCYEQYF	TGCAGCGTTGATGGCAGTTACCCGACTAGGGCTGGGTGTTACGAGCAGTACTTC	.	TRBJ2-7	once	TRBV29-1
CASSTRPGRVEEQYF	TGCGCCAGCAGCACACGACCGGGGAGGGTGGAGGAGCAGTACTTC	TRBD2	TRBJ2-7	.	TRBV5-1
CASSPGRNEKLFF	TGTGCCAGCTCACCGGGCCGAAATGAAAAACTGTTTTTT	.	TRBJ1-4	.	TRBV18
CASSWDHRDRGSGNTIYF	TGTGCCAGCAGCTGGGACCACCGGGACAGGGGATCTGGAAACACCATATATTTT	TRBD1	TRBJ1-3	.	TRBV7-9
CASSQRANEKLFF	TGTGCCAGCAGTCAGAGGGCTAATGAAAAACTGTTTTTT	.	TRBJ1-4	once	TRBV28
CASSFSGTGGYEQYF	TGTGCCAGCAGTTTCTCCGGGACAGGGGGGTACGAGCAGTACTTC	TRBD1	TRBJ2-7	.	TRBV27
CASSLESGGAGEKLFF	TGCGCCAGCAGCTTGGAGAGCGGGGGGGCCGGCGAAAAACTGTTTTTT	.	TRBJ1-4	.	TRBV5-1
CASSPRTGNLHVEQYF	TGTGCCAGCAGTCCCCGTACAGGGAACCTTCATGTCGAGCAGTACTTC	.	TRBJ2-7	.	TRBV27
CASSPAVGSGEKLFF	TGTGCCAGCTCACCAGCAGTTGGATCGGGTGAAAAACTGTTTTTT	.	TRBJ1-4	.	TRBV18
CASSLLSGSSYNEQFF	TGTGCCAGCAGTTTGCTTAGCGGGAGCTCCTACAATGAGCAGTTCTTC	TRBD2	TRBJ2-1	once	TRBV6-5
CASSEWDRPTEAFF	TGTGCCAGCAGTGAATGGGACAGACCCACTGAAGCTTTCTTT	TRBD1	TRBJ1-1	.	TRBV6-1
CASSFFAGMNTEAFF	TGTGCCAGCAGTTTTTTTGCAGGGATGAACACTGAAGCTTTCTTT	.	TRBJ1-1	.	TRBV27
CASSSTSGGDNEQFF	TGTGCCAGCAGCTCCACTAGCGGGGGTGACAATGAGCAGTTCTTC	TRBD2	TRBJ2-1	.	TRBV5-4
CASSQGGRGQGTTDTQYF	TGTGCCAGCAGCCAAGGGGGGCGGGGACAGGGCACCACAGATACGCAGTATTTT	TRBD1	TRBJ2-3	.	TRBV3-1/TRBV3-2
CASRRQGEEKLFF	TGTGCCAGCAGGAGACAGGGGGAAGAAAAACTGTTTTTT	TRBD1	TRBJ1-4	.	TRBV28
CASSVEPVLNTEAFF	TGTGCCAGCAGCGTAGAACCAGTATTGAACACTGAAGCTTTCTTT	.	TRBJ1-1	.	TRBV9
CSVELARADTQYF	TGCAGCGTTGAACTGGCCAGGGCAGATACGCAGTATTTT	.	TRBJ2-3	few	TRBV29-1
CASSLLGQVNTEAFF	TGTGCCAGTAGCCTCCTGGGCCAGGTGAACACTGAAGCTTTCTTT	.	TRBJ1-1	.	TRBV19
CASSEESSGANEKLFF	TGTGCCAGCAGTGAAGAGTCGTCGGGAGCTAATGAAAAACTGTTTTTT	.	TRBJ1-4	.	TRBV2
CASSPDGTIYEQYF	TGCGCCAGCAGCCCTGACGGGACTATCTACGAGCAGTACTTC	TRBD2	TRBJ2-7	.	TRBV5-1
CAWRERQGAYNSPLHF	TGTGCCTGGAGAGAGCGACAGGGGGCCTATAATTCACCCCTCCACTTT	TRBD1	TRBJ1-6	.	TRBV30
CASSLYGVDRGYTF	TGTGCCAGCAGTTTATACGGGGTGGACAGGGGTTACACCTTC	TRBD1	TRBJ1-2	once	TRBV6-5
CASSRTDSTGELFF	TGTGCCAGCAGCCGGACAGACTCAACCGGGGAGCTGTTTTTT	.	TRBJ2-2	.	TRBV3-1/TRBV3-2
CASSPSGTGRNEQYF	TGTGCCAGCAGTCCCTCGGGAACAGGGCGTAACGAGCAGTACTTC	.	TRBJ2-7	.	TRBV6-6
CASSVRQGANYGYTF	TGCGCCAGCAGCGTTCGACAGGGGGCTAACTATGGCTACACCTTC	TRBD1	TRBJ1-2	.	TRBV5-1
CAGATGNYGYTF	TGTGCCGGCGCGACAGGGAACTATGGCTACACCTTC	TRBD1	TRBJ1-2	once	TRBV30
CASSPLAINTGELFF	TGTGCCAGCTCACCACTCGCGATAAACACCGGGGAGCTGTTTTTT	.	TRBJ2-2	.	TRBV18
CASRHRDRAPLGTQYF	TGTGCCAGCAGACATCGGGACAGGGCCCCACTCGGGACCCAGTACTTC	TRBD1	TRBJ2-5	.	TRBV5-4